The rows below give T cell receptor beta chains drawn from one sample of a study of cytomegalovirus exposure and HLA in healthy donors. Repertoires were generated with immunoSEQ multiplex PCR, while TCRdb's copy carries only in-frame clones and drops some. In the table there are over 95,000 clones, around 77% of which are singletons. Specimen: PBMCs. The receptors here all came from a middle-aged man in good health and CMV-seronegative. CDR3s include the opening cysteine and the closing phenylalanine or tryptophan. Each record gives: clone size, V gene, D gene, J gene, CDR3 protein, CDR3 DNA. A D gene is named only where the DNA matches it firmly. Not every row has a clone size; where given, it reads once, few, many or a size class.

-,TRBV30,-,TRBJ1-5,CAWSTPGGGGSNQPQHF,TGTGCCTGGAGTACCCCTGGGGGGGGAGGAAGCAATCAGCCCCAGCATTTT
-,TRBV28,TRBD1,TRBJ2-3,CASRYDRGYDTQYF,TGTGCCAGCAGATATGACAGGGGATACGATACGCAGTATTTT
-,TRBV28,-,TRBJ1-1,CASTNGGAFMNTEAFF,TGTGCCAGCACAAATGGAGGGGCGTTCATGAACACTGAAGCTTTCTTT
-,TRBV18,TRBD2,TRBJ2-5,CASSPYSLAGGPFQETQYF,TGTGCCAGCTCACCATACTCGCTAGCGGGAGGGCCTTTCCAAGAGACCCAGTACTTC
-,TRBV28,-,TRBJ1-6,CASSLNSPGINSPLHF,TGTGCCAGCAGTTTAAACTCTCCAGGGATCAATTCACCCCTCCACTTT
-,TRBV6-1,TRBD1,TRBJ1-1,CASSEWDRADTEAFF,TGTGCCAGCAGTGAATGGGACAGGGCGGACACTGAAGCTTTCTTT
-,TRBV5-6,TRBD1,TRBJ2-2,CASSFGQGAAGELFF,TGTGCCAGCAGCTTCGGACAGGGGGCGGCCGGGGAGCTGTTTTTT
few,TRBV28,-,TRBJ1-1,CASSPKGINTEAFF,TGTGCCAGCAGTCCCAAGGGGATTAACACTGAAGCTTTCTTT
-,TRBV6-6,TRBD1,TRBJ2-7,CASSTRTGRGYEQYF,TGTGCCAGCAGTACCCGGACAGGGAGAGGCTACGAGCAGTACTTC
few,TRBV2,TRBD2,TRBJ2-2,CATLRVAGVTGELFF,TGTGCCACACTTCGGGTAGCGGGAGTGACCGGGGAGCTGTTTTTT
-,TRBV30,-,TRBJ1-6,CAWASSSPLHF,TGTGCCTGGGCGTCAAGTTCACCCCTCCACTTT
-,TRBV11-2,-,TRBJ1-2,CASSQSYSGYTF,TGTGCCAGCAGCCAGTCTTATTCGGGCTACACCTTC
-,TRBV2,-,TRBJ1-2,CATLPEPGASYYGYTF,TGTGCCACCTTACCTGAACCAGGGGCTTCCTACTATGGCTACACCTTC
-,TRBV5-1,TRBD2,TRBJ2-2,CASSRGVANTGELFF,TGCGCCAGCAGTCGGGGGGTCGCGAACACCGGGGAGCTGTTTTTT
-,TRBV6-1,-,TRBJ1-5,CASSEVGGSGNQPQHF,TGTGCCAGCAGTGAGGTTGGGGGGTCAGGCAATCAGCCCCAGCATTTT
-,TRBV2,TRBD1,TRBJ1-5,CASSARGQISQPQHF,TGTGCCAGCAGTGCCAGGGGGCAAATCAGTCAGCCCCAGCATTTT
-,TRBV5-1,-,TRBJ2-2,CASSLDRLNTGELFF,TGCGCCAGCAGCTTGGACAGGCTGAACACCGGGGAGCTGTTTTTT
-,TRBV27,-,TRBJ1-2,CASSLSGVGYGYTF,TGTGCCAGCAGTTTATCCGGGGTCGGCTATGGCTACACCTTC
-,TRBV28,-,TRBJ1-1,CASSLSGDTEAFF,TGTGCCAGCAGTTTATCAGGGGACACTGAAGCTTTCTTT
-,TRBV13,-,TRBJ2-1,CASVKRGWNEQFF,TGTGCCAGCGTCAAACGGGGGTGGAATGAGCAGTTCTTC
once,TRBV5-1,-,TRBJ1-1,CASGRVGGAEAFF,TGCGCCAGCGGCAGGGTTGGGGGCGCTGAAGCTTTCTTT
-,TRBV11-2,TRBD2,TRBJ2-7,CASSRSGGLIYEQYF,TGTGCCAGCAGCCGTAGCGGGGGCCTTATCTACGAGCAGTACTTC
once,TRBV2,TRBD1,TRBJ1-1,CASKQDRGGEAFF,TGTGCCAGCAAACAGGACAGGGGAGGTGAGGCTTTCTTT
-,TRBV18,TRBD1,TRBJ1-1,CASSPGTGGREAFF,TGTGCCAGCTCACCAGGGACAGGGGGACGTGAAGCTTTCTTT
-,TRBV7-8,TRBD2,TRBJ2-3,CASSLSAGGPSDTQYF,TGTGCCAGCAGCCTAAGCGCGGGGGGGCCTTCAGATACGCAGTATTTT
few,TRBV7-2,-,TRBJ2-2,CASSLLEADYTGELFF,TGTGCCAGCAGCTTATTGGAAGCGGACTACACCGGGGAGCTGTTTTTT
-,TRBV5-1,TRBD2,TRBJ2-1,CASSLAPTVAGDYNEQFF,TGCGCCAGCAGCTTGGCCCCGACGGTAGCGGGAGATTACAATGAGCAGTTCTTC
-,TRBV15,TRBD2,TRBJ2-5,CATSRPASGVQETQYF,TGTGCCACCAGCAGACCGGCTAGCGGGGTCCAAGAGACCCAGTACTTC
-,TRBV11-3,-,TRBJ2-3,CASSKRGGGTDTQYF,TGTGCCAGCAGCAAAAGAGGCGGGGGCACAGATACGCAGTATTTT
-,TRBV30,-,TRBJ2-2,CAWNLPRLDSTGELFF,TGTGCCTGGAATTTGCCAAGGCTGGACAGCACCGGGGAGCTGTTTTTT
-,TRBV7-3,TRBD1,TRBJ1-6,CASSLTGTGSSPLHF,TGTGCCAGCAGCTTAACCGGGACAGGGTCTTCACCCCTCCACTTT
few,TRBV28,TRBD2,TRBJ2-3,CASSPREVAADTQYF,TGTGCCAGCAGTCCCCGGGAGGTCGCGGCAGATACGCAGTATTTT
once,TRBV15,TRBD1,TRBJ2-7,CATSRDPGQGAGEQYF,TGTGCCACCAGCAGAGATCCGGGACAGGGGGCGGGCGAGCAGTACTTC
-,TRBV5-4,-,TRBJ1-3,CASSPGQTELDTIYF,TGTGCCAGCAGCCCCGGACAAACTGAACTCGACACCATATATTTT
-,TRBV7-9,-,TRBJ2-2,CASSPRINTNTGELFF,TGTGCCAGCAGCCCCCGTATTAATACGAACACCGGGGAGCTGTTTTTT
-,TRBV4-2,TRBD2,TRBJ2-4,CASSQGTSGVAKNIQYF,TGTGCCAGCAGCCAAGGGACTAGCGGGGTAGCCAAAAACATTCAGTACTTC
few,TRBV27,TRBD1,TRBJ1-2,CASSTDRVGYTF,TGTGCCAGCAGTACCGACAGGGTTGGCTACACCTTC
few,TRBV27,-,TRBJ1-5,CASRRGTSSNQPQHF,TGTGCCAGCAGGCGAGGGACAAGTAGCAATCAGCCCCAGCATTTT
-,TRBV19,TRBD2,TRBJ2-1,CASSSPGGPSLNEQFF,TGTGCCAGTAGTTCCCCGGGGGGGCCTTCTTTAAATGAGCAGTTCTTC
-,TRBV4-1,TRBD2,TRBJ2-1,CASSQDLAGNNEQFF,TGCGCCAGCAGCCAAGATCTAGCGGGGAACAATGAGCAGTTCTTC
-,TRBV2,-,TRBJ1-4,CASRVGGGLFF,TGTGCCAGCAGGGTAGGGGGGGGACTGTTTTTT
-,TRBV6-5,-,TRBJ1-6,CASSDTGDSPLHF,TGTGCCAGCAGTGACACGGGGGATTCACCCCTCCACTTT
-,TRBV30,TRBD1,TRBJ2-5,CAWSGQGWETQYF,TGTGCCTGGAGTGGACAGGGGTGGGAGACCCAGTACTTC
-,TRBV15,-,TRBJ2-5,CATSRDLETQYF,TGTGCCACCAGCAGAGATCTCGAGACCCAGTACTTC
-,TRBV28,-,TRBJ1-1,CASSVTGLGTEAFF,TGTGCCAGCAGTGTAACAGGTTTAGGCACTGAAGCTTTCTTT
once,TRBV5-1,TRBD2,TRBJ2-5,CASSAVTSGGLSQETQYF,TGCGCCAGCAGCGCGGTGACTAGCGGGGGGTTGAGCCAAGAGACCCAGTACTTC
-,TRBV29-1,TRBD2,TRBJ2-3,CSVASGSSADTQYF,TGCAGCGTTGCGAGCGGGAGTTCAGCAGATACGCAGTATTTT
-,TRBV6-6,TRBD1,TRBJ2-5,CASSPGDRGPQETQYF,TGTGCCAGCAGCCCCGGCGACAGGGGCCCCCAAGAGACCCAGTACTTC
-,TRBV13,TRBD2,TRBJ2-7,CASSSRTSGSAEQYF,TGTGCCAGCAGCTCCAGGACTAGCGGGAGTGCCGAGCAGTACTTC
-,TRBV28,-,TRBJ2-1,CASKDIAYNEQFF,TGTGCCAGCAAAGACATTGCCTACAATGAGCAGTTCTTC
-,TRBV9,-,TRBJ1-1,CASSVSSGDTEAFF,TGTGCCAGCAGCGTGTCGTCAGGGGACACTGAAGCTTTCTTT
few,TRBV5-5,-,TRBJ2-7,CASSFQRLEDEQYF,TGTGCCAGCAGCTTCCAGCGTCTCGAGGACGAGCAGTACTTC
-,TRBV29-1,-,TRBJ2-7,CSARGNEQYF,TGCAGCGCCAGGGGTAACGAGCAGTACTTC
-,TRBV5-1,TRBD1,TRBJ2-3,CASFRDSYTDTQYF,TGCGCCAGCTTCCGGGACAGTTACACAGATACGCAGTATTTT
-,TRBV5-1,TRBD2,TRBJ2-7,CASSLWREGREQYF,TGCGCCAGCAGCTTATGGCGGGAGGGCCGCGAGCAGTACTTC
once,TRBV10-3,TRBD1,TRBJ1-2,CAISEDRGDYTF,TGTGCCATCAGTGAGGACAGGGGCGACTACACCTTC
-,TRBV5-1,-,TRBJ2-2,CASSYNSNTGELFF,TGCGCCAGCAGCTACAACAGCAACACCGGGGAGCTGTTTTTT
few,TRBV28,TRBD1,TRBJ1-2,CASREGTDTVDYGYTF,TGTGCCAGCAGAGAGGGGACAGACACCGTCGACTATGGCTACACCTTC
-,TRBV25-1,-,TRBJ2-4,CASSPGKNIQYF,TGTGCCAGCAGTCCGGGAAAAAACATTCAGTACTTC
-,TRBV6-1,-,TRBJ1-2,CASSGSGDGYTF,TGTGCCAGCAGTGGGTCCGGGGATGGCTACACCTTC